This TCR beta chain was identified during a study of T cells in Graves' hyperthyroidism and ophthalmopathy. Overall study findings and caveats: Ophthalmopathy onset followed model prediction by a median roughly 6 months.

Germline V gene sequence: CDR1 MNHEY, CDR2 SMNVEV (reference sequence). The CDR3 is 14 amino acids. V lost 7 bases to trimming and J lost 1 base; unmatched junction nucleotides: 6. Researchers amplified the TCR beta CDR3 regions from RNA transcripts. HTBI primers were employed in a first-round RT-PCR of the TCR CDR3. TCRdb called the multiplex PCR reads again in MiXCR, with one record for every CDR3 protein. The sample shows 490,000 or so distinct CDR3 sequences, around a fifth of them seen only once. A word on this clonotype: Its matching antigen is unknown.

Not enrolled were patients with uncontrolled infection, other autoimmune disease, pregnancy or lactation. The receptor was derived from a woman in her sixties or seventies with Graves' ophthalmopathy. Sequenced input: blood. The rearrangement links TRBV27 to TRBJ1-1; 7 bases are a match to TRBD1. CDR3 nucleotide sequence: TGTGCCAGCAACCCCCGGGACAGGAACACTGAAGCTTTCTTT. Amino acid sequence: CASNPRDRNTEAFF.